This T cell receptor beta chain was sequenced for a study of shared clonotypes between healthy human individuals. Regarding the study as a whole: Rarefaction analysis demonstrated incomplete sorted-subset sequencing notwithstanding large depth. An effect of sequencing depth on clonotype sharing among donors was expected. The researchers took only blood, and tissue repertoires probably look different. A limitation of the genetic and exposure-history diversity represented arose from few donors.

CDR1 and CDR2 (germline): SGDLS, YYNGEE. This CDR3 has 14 amino acids. The ends were cut back, 1 base at V and 4 bases at J, with 11 bases in the middle. Libraries were prepared by immunoSEQ multiplex PCR; TCRdb keeps only in-frame clonotypes and omits some of them. The data show around 2.1 million clones, with more than 85% seen just once and under 2% held by the top ten. In the naive CD8 group, cells lacked CD45RO and were positively selected for CCR7, so terminally differentiated effector memory CD45RA+ cells were left out. Note on this clone: Its specificity is unknown.

This chain joins TRBV9 and TRBJ1-1, with TRBD1 as a possible D gene (5 bases). Source material: naive CD8+ T cells from PBMCs. The sequence derives from a man between 18 and 35 years old in good health. Some clones in this sample may be carry-over from other donors' samples. This CDR3 is CASSVYGGSTEAFF. In DNA, the CDR3 is TGTGCCAGCAGCGTATACGGGGGGTCCACTGAAGCTTTCTTT.